The clone carrying this T cell receptor beta chain was detected ten times or more. Mismatch with germline at one junction end may stem from a read error. This sample includes further DNA sequences coding for the same CDR3. The entry originates in a study of metastatic and nonmetastatic thyroid tumors. TCRdb re-clonotyped the PCR reads through MiXCR. The sample records approximately 30,000 clones, around 16% being singletons. Among the patients, none had received any treatment before thyroid surgery. Germline V gene lookup returns CDR1 SQVTM and CDR2 ANQGSEA. The CDR3 is 13 residues long. What was sequenced was blood. V is TRBV29-1 and J is TRBJ1-6; D is perhaps TRBD1 (5 bases). The TCR originated in a female donor with papillary thyroid cancer or a benign thyroid nodule (not recorded which). Some clones in this sample may be carry-over from other donors' samples. CDR3 region: CSVLDSLDSPLHF. The CDR3 region has the DNA TGCAGCGTCCTAGACAGTCTAGATTCGCCCCTCCACTTT.